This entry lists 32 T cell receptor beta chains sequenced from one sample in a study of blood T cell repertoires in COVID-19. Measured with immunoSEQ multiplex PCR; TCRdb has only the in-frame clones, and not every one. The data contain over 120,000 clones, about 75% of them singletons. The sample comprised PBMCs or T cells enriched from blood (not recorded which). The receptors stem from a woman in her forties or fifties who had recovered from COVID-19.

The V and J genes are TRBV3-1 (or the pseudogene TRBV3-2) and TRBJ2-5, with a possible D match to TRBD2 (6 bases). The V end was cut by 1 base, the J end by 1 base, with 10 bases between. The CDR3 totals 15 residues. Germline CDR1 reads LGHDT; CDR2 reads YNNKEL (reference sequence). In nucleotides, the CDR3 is TGTGCCAGCAGCCAAGGGCTAGCGCCCCAAGAGACCCAGTACTTC. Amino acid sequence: CASSQGLAPQETQYF.

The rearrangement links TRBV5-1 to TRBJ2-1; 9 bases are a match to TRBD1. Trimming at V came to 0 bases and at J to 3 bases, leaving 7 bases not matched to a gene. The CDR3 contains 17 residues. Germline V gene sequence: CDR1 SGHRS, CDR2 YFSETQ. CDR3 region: CASSLAEGDRDYNEQFF. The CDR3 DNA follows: TGCGCCAGCAGCTTGGCCGAAGGGGACAGGGACTACAATGAGCAGTTCTTC.

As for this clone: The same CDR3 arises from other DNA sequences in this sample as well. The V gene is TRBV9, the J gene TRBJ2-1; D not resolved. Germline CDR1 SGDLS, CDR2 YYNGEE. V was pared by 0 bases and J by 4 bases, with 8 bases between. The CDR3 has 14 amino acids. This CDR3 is CASSVDGDYNEQFF. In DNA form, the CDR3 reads TGTGCCAGCAGCGTAGATGGAGATTACAATGAGCAGTTCTTC.

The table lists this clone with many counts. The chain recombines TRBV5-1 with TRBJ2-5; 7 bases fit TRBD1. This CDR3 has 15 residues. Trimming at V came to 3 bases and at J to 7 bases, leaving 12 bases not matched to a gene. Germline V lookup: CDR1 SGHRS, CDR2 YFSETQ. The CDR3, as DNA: TGCGCCAGCAGCTCGGCAGACAGGGAGAGGGGGACCCAGTACTTC. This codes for CASSSADRERGTQYF.

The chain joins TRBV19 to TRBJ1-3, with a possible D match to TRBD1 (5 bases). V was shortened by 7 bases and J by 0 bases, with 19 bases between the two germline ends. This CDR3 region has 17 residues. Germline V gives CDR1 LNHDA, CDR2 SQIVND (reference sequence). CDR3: CASTKGLSVVSGNTIYF. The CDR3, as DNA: TGTGCCAGTACTAAGGGACTTTCAGTTGTCTCTGGAAACACCATATATTTT.

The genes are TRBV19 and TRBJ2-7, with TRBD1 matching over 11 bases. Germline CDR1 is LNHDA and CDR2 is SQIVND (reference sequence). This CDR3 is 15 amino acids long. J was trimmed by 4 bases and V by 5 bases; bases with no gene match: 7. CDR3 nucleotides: TGTGCCAGTAGTTCTACTGGGACAGGGGGTTACGAGCAGTACTTC. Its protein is CASSSTGTGGYEQYF.

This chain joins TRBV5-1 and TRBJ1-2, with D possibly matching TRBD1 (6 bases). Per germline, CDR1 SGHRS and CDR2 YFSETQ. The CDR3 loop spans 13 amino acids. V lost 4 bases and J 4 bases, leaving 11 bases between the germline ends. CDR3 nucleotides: TGCGCCAGCAGCCCTGGACAGACCTATGGCTACACCTTC. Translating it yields CASSPGQTYGYTF.

CDR3 nucleotide sequence: TGTGCCAGCAACCAAGGAGGGGGGGTATCATACGAGCAGTACTTC. Translated, it gives CASNQGGGVSYEQYF. This rearrangement joins TRBV7-8 to TRBJ2-7; D might be TRBD2 (7 bases). The ends were cut back, 7 bases at V and 4 bases at J, with 20 bases in the middle. The CDR3 runs 15 residues. The germline V gene has CDR1 SGHVS and CDR2 FQNEAQ.

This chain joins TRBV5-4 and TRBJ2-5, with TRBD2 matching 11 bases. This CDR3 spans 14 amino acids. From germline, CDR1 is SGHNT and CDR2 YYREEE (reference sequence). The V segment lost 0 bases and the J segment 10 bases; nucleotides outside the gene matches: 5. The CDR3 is CASSLGLAGGNQYF. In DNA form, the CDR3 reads TGTGCCAGCAGCTTGGGGCTAGCGGGGGGAAACCAGTACTTC. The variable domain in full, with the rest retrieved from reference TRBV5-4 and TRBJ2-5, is ETGVTQSPTHLIKTRGQQVTLRCSSQSGHNTVSWYQQALGQGPQFIFQYYREEENGRGNFPPRFSGLQFPNYSSELNVNALELDDSALYLCASSLGLAGGNQYFGPGTRLLVL.

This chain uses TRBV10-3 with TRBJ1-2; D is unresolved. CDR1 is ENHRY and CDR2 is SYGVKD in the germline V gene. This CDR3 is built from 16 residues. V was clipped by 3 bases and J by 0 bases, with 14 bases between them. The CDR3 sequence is CAISDGGTRANYGYTF. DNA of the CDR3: TGTGCCATCAGTGATGGCGGAACAAGAGCTAACTATGGCTACACCTTC.

CDR3 in DNA: TGTGCCAGCAGAGCTCGGGTCACTGAAGCTTTCTTT. This gives the protein CASRARVTEAFF. The chain uses TRBV28 and TRBJ1-1; D is undetermined. The CDR3 length is 12 residues. Germline CDR1 MDHEN, CDR2 SYDVKM. Trimming shortened V by 6 bases and J by 4 bases, and 9 bases separated the two germline ends.

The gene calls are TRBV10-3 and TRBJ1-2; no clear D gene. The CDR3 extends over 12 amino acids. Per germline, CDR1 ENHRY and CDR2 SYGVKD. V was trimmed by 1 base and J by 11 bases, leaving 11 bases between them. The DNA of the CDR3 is TGTGCCATCAGTGAGTTGCGAGATACTTACACCTTC. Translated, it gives CAISELRDTYTF.

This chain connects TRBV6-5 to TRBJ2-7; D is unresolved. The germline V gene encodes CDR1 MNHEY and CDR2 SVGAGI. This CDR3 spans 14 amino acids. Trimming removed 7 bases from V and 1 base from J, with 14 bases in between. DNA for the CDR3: TGTGCCAGCACCATGAACCCACAATCCTACGAGCAGTACTTC. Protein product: CASTMNPQSYEQYF.

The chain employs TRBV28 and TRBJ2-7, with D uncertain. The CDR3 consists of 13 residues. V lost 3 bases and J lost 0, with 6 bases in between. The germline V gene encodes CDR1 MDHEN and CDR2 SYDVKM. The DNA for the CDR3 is TGTGCCAGCAGTTTTAGCCACTCCTACGAGCAGTACTTC. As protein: CASSFSHSYEQYF.

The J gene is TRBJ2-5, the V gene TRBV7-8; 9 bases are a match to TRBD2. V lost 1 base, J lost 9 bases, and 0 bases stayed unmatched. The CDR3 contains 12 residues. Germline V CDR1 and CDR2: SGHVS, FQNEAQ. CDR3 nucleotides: TGTGCCAGCAGCTTAGGCGGGAGGGCCCAGTACTTC. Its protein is CASSLGGRAQYF.

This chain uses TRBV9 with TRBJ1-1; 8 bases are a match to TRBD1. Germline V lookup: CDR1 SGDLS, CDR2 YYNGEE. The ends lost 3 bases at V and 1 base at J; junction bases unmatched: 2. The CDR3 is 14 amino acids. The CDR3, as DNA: TGTGCCAGCAGCGACGGGACAGGGAACACTGAAGCTTTCTTT. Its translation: CASSDGTGNTEAFF.

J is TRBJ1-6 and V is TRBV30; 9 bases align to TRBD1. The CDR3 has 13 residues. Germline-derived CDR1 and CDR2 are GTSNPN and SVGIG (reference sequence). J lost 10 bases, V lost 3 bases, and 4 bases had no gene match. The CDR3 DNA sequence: TGTGCCTGGAGGGGACAGGGCGTGTCACCCCTCCACTTT. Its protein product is CAWRGQGVSPLHF.

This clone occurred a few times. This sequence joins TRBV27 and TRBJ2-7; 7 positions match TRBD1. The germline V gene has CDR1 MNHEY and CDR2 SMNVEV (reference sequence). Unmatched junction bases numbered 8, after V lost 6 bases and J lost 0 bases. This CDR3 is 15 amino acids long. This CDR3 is CASRDTGTASYEQYF. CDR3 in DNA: TGTGCCAGCAGGGATACCGGGACAGCCTCCTACGAGCAGTACTTC.

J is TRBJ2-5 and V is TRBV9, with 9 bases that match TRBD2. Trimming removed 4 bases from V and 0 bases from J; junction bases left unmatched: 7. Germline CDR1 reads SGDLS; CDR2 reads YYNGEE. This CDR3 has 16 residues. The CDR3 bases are TGTGCCAGCAGCCCTCGAGCGGGGGGCCACCAAGAGACCCAGTACTTC. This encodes CASSPRAGGHQETQYF.

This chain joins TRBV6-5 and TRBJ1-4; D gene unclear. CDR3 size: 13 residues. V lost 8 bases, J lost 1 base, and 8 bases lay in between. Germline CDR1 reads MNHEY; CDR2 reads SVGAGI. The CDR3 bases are TGTGCCAGCGTAGTGAGAACTAATGAAAAACTGTTTTTT. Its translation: CASVVRTNEKLFF.

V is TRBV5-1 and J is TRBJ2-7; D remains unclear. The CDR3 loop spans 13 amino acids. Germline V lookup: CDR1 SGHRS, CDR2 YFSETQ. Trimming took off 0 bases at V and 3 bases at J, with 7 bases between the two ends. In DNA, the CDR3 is TGCGCCAGCAGCTTGGTTCCCGTCTACGAGCAGTACTTC. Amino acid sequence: CASSLVPVYEQYF.

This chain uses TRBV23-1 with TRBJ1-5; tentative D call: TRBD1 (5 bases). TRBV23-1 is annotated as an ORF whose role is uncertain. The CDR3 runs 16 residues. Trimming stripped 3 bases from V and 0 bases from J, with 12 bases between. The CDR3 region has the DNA TGCGCCAGCAGTCAGGCCCGCCAGGGTAGCAATCAGCCCCAGCATTTT. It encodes CASSQARQGSNQPQHF.

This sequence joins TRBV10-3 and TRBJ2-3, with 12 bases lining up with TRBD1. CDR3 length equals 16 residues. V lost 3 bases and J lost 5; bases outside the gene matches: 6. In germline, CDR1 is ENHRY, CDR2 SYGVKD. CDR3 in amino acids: CAISDPGQGAGDTQYF. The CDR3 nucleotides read TGTGCCATCAGTGACCCGGGACAGGGGGCAGGAGATACGCAGTATTTT.

The CDR3: CASRRDSSGNTIYF. Here the CDR3 DNA reads TGTGCCAGCAGGAGGGACAGCTCTGGAAACACCATATATTTT. This chain links TRBV6-6 with TRBJ1-3; 7 bases are a match to TRBD1. Germline CDR1 reads MNHNY; CDR2 reads SVGAGI (reference sequence). V lost 6 bases and J lost 0; bases outside the gene matches: 2. The CDR3 totals 14 residues.

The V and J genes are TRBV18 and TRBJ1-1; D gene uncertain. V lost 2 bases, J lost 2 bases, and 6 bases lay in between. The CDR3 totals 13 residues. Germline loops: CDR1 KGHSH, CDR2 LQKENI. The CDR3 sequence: CASSPSVNTEAFF. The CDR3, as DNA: TGTGCCAGCTCACCATCAGTTAACACTGAAGCTTTCTTT.

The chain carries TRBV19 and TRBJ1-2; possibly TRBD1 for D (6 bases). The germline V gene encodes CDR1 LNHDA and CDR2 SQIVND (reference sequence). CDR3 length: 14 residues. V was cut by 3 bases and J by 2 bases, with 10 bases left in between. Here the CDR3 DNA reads TGTGCCAGTAGTATGAGGGGGTCCAACTATGGCTACACCTTC. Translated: CASSMRGSNYGYTF.

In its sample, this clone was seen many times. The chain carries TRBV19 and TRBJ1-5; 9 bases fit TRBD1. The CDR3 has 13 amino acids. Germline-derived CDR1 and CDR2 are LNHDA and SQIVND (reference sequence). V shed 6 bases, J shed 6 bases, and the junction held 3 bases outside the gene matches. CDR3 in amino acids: CASSPDRGQPQHF. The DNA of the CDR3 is TGTGCCAGTAGCCCGGACAGGGGTCAGCCCCAGCATTTT.

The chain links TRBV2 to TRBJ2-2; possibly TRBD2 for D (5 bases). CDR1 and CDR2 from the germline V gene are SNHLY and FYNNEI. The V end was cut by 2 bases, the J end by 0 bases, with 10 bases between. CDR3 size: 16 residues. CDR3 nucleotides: TGTGCCAGCAGTGAACGAGGACTTTCGAACACCGGGGAGCTGTTTTTT. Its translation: CASSERGLSNTGELFF.

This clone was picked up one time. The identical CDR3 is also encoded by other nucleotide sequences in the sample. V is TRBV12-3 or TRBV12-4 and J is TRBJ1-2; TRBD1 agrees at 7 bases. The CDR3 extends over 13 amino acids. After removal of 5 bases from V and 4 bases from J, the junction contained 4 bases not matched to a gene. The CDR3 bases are TGTGCCAGCAGTCCGACAGGGACCTATGGCTACACCTTC. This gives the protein CASSPTGTYGYTF.

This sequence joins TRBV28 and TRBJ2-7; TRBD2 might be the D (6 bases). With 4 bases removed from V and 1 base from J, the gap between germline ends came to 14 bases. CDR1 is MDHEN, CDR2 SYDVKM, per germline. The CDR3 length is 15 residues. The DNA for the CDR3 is TGTGCCAGCAGTTCGACGGGAGTGGTGTCCTACGAGCAGTACTTC. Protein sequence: CASSSTGVVSYEQYF.

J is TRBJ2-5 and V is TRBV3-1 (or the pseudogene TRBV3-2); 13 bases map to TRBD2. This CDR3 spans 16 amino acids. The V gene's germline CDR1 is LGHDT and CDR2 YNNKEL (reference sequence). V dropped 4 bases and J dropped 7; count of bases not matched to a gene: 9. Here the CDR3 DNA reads TGTGCCAGCAGCCGCCGGACTAGCGGGGGAGCGTCGACCCAGTACTTC. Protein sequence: CASSRRTSGGASTQYF.

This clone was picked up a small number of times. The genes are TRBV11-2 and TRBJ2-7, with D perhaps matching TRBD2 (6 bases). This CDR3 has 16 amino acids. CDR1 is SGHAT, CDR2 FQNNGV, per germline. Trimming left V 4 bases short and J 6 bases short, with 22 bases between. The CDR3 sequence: CASSYPLRDPLAEQYF. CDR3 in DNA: TGTGCCAGCAGCTACCCTTTGCGGGATCCCTTGGCCGAGCAGTACTTC. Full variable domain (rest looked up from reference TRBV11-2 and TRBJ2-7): EAGVAQSPRYKIIEKRQSVAFWCNPISGHATLYWYQQILGQGPKLLIQFQNNGVVDDSQLPKDRFSAERLKGVDSTLKIQPAKLEDSAVYLCASSYPLRDPLAEQYFGPGTRLTVT.